This T cell receptor beta chain was found in a study of cytomegalovirus exposure and HLA in healthy donors. Use of 60 Vbeta and 13 Jbeta primers characterized the PCR. The data were produced by immunoSEQ multiplex PCR, yet TCRdb's version contains in-frame clones alone and is incomplete. The sample shows about 200,000 clones, around 77% of them seen only once. General study results and limits: Both high specificity and high sensitivity reportedly marked the classifier's diagnosis of cytomegalovirus status.

The sample holds a few counts of this clone. The target antigen is unknown. Other DNA sequences in the same sample also yield this CDR3. Source material: PBMCs. The receptor's source is a woman aged 25-40 years in good health and CMV-seronegative.

The CDR3 region is CASSPGYEQYF. In nucleotides, the CDR3 is TGCGCCAGCAGCCCAGGCTACGAGCAGTACTTC. This rearrangement joins TRBV5-1 to TRBJ2-7; unclear D gene. The V end lost 4 bases, the J end lost 3 bases, and 5 bases lay between the germline ends. The germline CDR1 and CDR2 sequences are SGHRS and YFSETQ. The CDR3 sequence is 11 residues long. The entire variable domain, with the rest obtained from reference TRBV5-1 and TRBJ2-7, is as follows: KAGVTQTPRYLIKTRGQQVTLSCSPISGHRSVSWYQQTPGQGLQFLFEYFSETQRNKGNFPGRFSGRQFSNSRSEMNVSTLELGDSALYLCASSPGYEQYFGPGTRLTVT.